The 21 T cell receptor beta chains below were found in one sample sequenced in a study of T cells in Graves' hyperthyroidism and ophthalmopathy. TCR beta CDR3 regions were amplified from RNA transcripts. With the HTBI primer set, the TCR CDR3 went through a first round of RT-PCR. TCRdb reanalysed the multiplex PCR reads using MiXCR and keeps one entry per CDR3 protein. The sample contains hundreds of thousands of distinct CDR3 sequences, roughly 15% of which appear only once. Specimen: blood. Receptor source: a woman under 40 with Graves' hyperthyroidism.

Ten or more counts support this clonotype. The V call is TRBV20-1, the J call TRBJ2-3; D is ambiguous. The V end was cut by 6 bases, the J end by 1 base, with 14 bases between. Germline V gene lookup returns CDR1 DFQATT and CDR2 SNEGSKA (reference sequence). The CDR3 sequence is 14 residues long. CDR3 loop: CSAKVILGTDTQYF. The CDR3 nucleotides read TGCAGTGCCAAGGTTATTCTAGGCACAGATACGCAGTATTTT.

CDR3 loop: CASSVAPGLAGPDTQYF. CDR3 sequence (DNA): TGTGCCAGCAGCGTAGCCCCAGGACTAGCGGGACCCGATACGCAGTATTTT. The V and J genes are TRBV9 and TRBJ2-3; TRBD2 agrees at 12 bases. The CDR3 extends over 17 amino acids. The ends lost 0 bases at V and 6 bases at J; junction bases unmatched: 8. CDR1 SGDLS and CDR2 YYNGEE come from the germline V gene.

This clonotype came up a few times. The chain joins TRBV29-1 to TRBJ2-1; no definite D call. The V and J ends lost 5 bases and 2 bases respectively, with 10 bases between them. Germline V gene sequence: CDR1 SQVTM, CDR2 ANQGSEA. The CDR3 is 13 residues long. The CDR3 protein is CSVRGGTYNEQFF. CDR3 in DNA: TGCAGCGTTAGAGGCGGAACCTACAATGAGCAGTTCTTC.

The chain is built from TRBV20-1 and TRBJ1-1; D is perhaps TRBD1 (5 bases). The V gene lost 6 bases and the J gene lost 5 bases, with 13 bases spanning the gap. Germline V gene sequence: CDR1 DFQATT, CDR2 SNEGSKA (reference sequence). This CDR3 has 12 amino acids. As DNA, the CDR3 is TGCAGTGCCGCAGACGGGGCAACTGAAGCTTTCTTT. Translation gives CSAADGATEAFF.

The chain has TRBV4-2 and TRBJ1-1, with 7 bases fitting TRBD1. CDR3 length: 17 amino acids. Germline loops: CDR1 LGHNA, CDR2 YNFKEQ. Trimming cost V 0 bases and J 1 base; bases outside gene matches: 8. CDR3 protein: CASSQDAHYRGNTEAFF. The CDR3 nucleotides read TGTGCCAGCAGCCAAGACGCCCATTACAGGGGGAACACTGAAGCTTTCTTT.

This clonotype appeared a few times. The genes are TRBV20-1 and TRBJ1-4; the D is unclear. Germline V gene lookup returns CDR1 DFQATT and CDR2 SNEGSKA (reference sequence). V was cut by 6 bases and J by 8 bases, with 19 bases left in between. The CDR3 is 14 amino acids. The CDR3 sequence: CSAPEGPREEKLFF. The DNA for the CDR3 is TGCAGTGCCCCAGAAGGGCCCCGGGAAGAAAAACTGTTTTTT.

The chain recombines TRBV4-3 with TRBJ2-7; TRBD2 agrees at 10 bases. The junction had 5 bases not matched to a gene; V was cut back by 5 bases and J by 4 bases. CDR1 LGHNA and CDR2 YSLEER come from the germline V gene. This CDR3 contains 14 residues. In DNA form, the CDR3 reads TGCGCCAGCAGCTGCGGACTAGCGGTATACGAGCAGTACTTC. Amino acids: CASSCGLAVYEQYF.

CDR3 bases: TGTGCCAGCACCATAGTCGGGGTACAGGAGCAGTTCTTC. Its translation: CASTIVGVQEQFF. V is TRBV28 and J is TRBJ2-1, with D perhaps TRBD2 (5 bases). V lost 7 bases, J lost 10 bases, and 17 bases lay in between. This CDR3 region has 13 residues. Germline V gives CDR1 MDHEN, CDR2 SYDVKM.

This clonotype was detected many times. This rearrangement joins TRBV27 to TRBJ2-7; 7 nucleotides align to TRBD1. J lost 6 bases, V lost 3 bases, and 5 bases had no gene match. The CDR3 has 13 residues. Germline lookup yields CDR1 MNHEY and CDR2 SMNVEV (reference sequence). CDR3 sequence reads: CASSFRPGGEQYF. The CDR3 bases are TGTGCCAGCAGTTTTCGGCCAGGGGGCGAGCAGTACTTC.

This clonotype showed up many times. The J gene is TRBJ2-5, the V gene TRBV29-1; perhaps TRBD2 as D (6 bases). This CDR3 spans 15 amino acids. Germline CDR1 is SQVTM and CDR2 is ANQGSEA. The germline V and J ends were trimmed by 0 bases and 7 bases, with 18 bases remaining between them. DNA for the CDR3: TGCAGCGTTGAAGATCAGGGCTTAAGGGGAGGGACCCAGTACTTC. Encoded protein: CSVEDQGLRGGTQYF. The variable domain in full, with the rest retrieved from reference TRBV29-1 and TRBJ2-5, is SAVISQKPSRDICQRGTSLTIQCQVDSQVTMMFWYRQQPGQSLTLIATANQGSEATYESGFVIDKFPISRPNLTFSTLTVSNMSPEDSSIYLCSVEDQGLRGGTQYFGPGTRLLVL.

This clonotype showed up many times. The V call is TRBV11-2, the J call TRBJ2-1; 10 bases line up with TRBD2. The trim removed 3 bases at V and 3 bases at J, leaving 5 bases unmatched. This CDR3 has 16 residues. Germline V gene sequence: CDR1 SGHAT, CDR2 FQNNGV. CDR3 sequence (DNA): TGTGCCAGCAGCTTTCGGACTAGCGGCTTCTACAATGAGCAGTTCTTC. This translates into CASSFRTSGFYNEQFF.

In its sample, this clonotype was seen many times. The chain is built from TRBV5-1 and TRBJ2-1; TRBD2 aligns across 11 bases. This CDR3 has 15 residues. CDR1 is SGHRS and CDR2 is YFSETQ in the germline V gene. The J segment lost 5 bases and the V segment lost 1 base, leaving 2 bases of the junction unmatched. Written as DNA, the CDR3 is TGCGCCAGCAGCTTGACTAGCGGGGGAAACAATGAGCAGTTCTTC. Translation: CASSLTSGGNNEQFF.

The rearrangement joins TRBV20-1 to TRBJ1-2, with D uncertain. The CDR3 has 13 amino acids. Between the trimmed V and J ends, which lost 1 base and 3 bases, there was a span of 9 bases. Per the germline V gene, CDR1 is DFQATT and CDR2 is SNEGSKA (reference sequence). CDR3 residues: CSARVRADYGYTF. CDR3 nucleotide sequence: TGCAGTGCTAGAGTTAGGGCGGACTATGGCTACACCTTC.

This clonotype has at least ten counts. DNA of the CDR3: TGTGCCAGCAGTCGGGACTATCCGGAGACCCAGTACTTC. Its translation: CASSRDYPETQYF. The rearrangement uses TRBV6-1 and TRBJ2-5, with TRBD2 matching over 7 bases. The germline CDR1 and CDR2 sequences are MNHNS and SASEGT. The V and J ends lost 5 bases and 5 bases, in that order; junction bases with no gene match: 5. The CDR3 runs to 13 residues.

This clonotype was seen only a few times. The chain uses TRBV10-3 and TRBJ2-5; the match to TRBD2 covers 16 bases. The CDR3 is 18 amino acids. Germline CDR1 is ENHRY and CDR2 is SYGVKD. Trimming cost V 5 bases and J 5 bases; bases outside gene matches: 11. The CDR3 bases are TGTGCCATCAGTTCCGGGACTAGCGGGAGGGCCACGGGGGAGACCCAGTACTTC. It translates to CAISSGTSGRATGETQYF.

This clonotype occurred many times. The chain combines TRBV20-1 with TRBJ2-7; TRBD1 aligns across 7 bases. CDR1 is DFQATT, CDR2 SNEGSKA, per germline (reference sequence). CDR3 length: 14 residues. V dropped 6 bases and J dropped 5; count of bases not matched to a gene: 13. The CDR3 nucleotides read TGCAGTGCCCCGCCGACAGGGAGAGTAGACGAGCAGTACTTC. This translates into CSAPPTGRVDEQYF.

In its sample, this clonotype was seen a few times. The CDR3 coding sequence is TGTGCCAGCAGCCATCCCGACATTCCGGGGCCAGATACGCAGTATTTT. Its translation: CASSHPDIPGPDTQYF. The genes are TRBV7-9 and TRBJ2-3; D might be TRBD1 or TRBD2, each matching 5 bases. Germline loops: CDR1 SEHNR, CDR2 FQNEAQ (reference sequence). V was pared by 5 bases and J by 4 bases, with 19 bases between. The CDR3 sequence is 16 residues long.

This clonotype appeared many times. Here the CDR3 reads CSAPLRGGTEKLFF. Written as DNA, the CDR3 is TGCAGTGCCCCCCTGAGGGGCGGAACTGAAAAACTGTTTTTT. The rearrangement links TRBV20-1 to TRBJ1-4; D might be TRBD1 (5 bases). The CDR3 spans 14 residues. The germline gives CDR1 DFQATT, CDR2 SNEGSKA (reference sequence). V lost 6 bases and J 7 bases, leaving 18 bases between the germline ends.

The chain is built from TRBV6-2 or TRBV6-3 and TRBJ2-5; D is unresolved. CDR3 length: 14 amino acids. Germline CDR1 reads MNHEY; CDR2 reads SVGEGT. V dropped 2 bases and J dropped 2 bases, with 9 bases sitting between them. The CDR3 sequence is CASSYISAQETQYF. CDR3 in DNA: TGTGCCAGCAGTTACATAAGCGCGCAAGAGACCCAGTACTTC.

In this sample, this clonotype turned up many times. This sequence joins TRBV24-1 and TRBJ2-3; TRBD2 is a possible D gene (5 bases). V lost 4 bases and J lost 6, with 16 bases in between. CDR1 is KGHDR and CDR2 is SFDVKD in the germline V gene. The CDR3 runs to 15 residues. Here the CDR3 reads CATSETRALDDTQYF. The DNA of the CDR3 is TGTGCCACCAGTGAAACGCGGGCGCTTGATGATACGCAGTATTTT.

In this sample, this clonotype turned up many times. CDR3 coding DNA: TGTGCCAGCTCAAAACAGGGGAAAAATCAGCCCCAGCATTTT. Its translation is CASSKQGKNQPQHF. The gene calls are TRBV18 and TRBJ1-5; 7 bases align to TRBD1. Germline CDR1 KGHSH, CDR2 LQKENI. V dropped 5 bases and J dropped 4; count of bases not matched to a gene: 5. The CDR3 has 14 residues.